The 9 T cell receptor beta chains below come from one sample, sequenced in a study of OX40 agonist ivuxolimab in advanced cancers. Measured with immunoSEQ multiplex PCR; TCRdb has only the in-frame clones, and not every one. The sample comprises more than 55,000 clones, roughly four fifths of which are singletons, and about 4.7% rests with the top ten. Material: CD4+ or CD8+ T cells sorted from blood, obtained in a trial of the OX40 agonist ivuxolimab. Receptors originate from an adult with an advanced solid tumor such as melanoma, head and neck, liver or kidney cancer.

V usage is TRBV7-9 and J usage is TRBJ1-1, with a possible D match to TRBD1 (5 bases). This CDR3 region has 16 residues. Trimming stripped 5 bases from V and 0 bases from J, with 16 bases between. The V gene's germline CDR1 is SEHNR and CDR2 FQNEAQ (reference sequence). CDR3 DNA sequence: TGTGCCAGCAGCCCGCGCGAGGGGCTATTGAACACTGAAGCTTTCTTT. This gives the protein CASSPREGLLNTEAFF.

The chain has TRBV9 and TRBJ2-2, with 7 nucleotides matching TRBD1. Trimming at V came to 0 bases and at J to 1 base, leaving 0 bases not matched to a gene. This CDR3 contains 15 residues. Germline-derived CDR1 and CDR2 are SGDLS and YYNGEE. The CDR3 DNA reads TGTGCCAGCAGCGTAGGGACAGGGAACACCGGGGAGCTGTTTTTT. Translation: CASSVGTGNTGELFF.

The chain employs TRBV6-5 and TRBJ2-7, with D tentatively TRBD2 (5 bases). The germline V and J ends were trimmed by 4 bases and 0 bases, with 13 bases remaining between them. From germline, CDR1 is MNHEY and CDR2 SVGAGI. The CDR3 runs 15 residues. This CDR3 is CASSSAFAGSYEQYF. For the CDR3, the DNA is TGTGCCAGCAGTTCCGCTTTTGCGGGCTCCTACGAGCAGTACTTC.

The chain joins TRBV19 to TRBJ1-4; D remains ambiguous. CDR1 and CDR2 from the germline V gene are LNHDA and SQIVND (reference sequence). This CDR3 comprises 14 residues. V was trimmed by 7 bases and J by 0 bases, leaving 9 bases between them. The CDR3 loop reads CASNVIATNEKLFF. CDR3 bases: TGTGCCAGTAACGTGATTGCAACTAATGAAAAACTGTTTTTT.

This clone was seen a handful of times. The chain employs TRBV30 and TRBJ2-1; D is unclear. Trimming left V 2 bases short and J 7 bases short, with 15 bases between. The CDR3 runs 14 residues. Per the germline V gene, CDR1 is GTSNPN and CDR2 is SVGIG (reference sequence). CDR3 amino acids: CAWSPKWSSNEQFF. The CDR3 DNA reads TGTGCCTGGAGTCCAAAGTGGAGTTCGAATGAGCAGTTCTTC. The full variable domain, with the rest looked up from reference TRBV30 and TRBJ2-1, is SQTIHQWPATLVQPVGSPLSLECTVEGTSNPNLYWYRQAAGRGLQLLFYSVGIGQISSEVPQNLSASRPQDRQFILSSKKLLLSDSGFYLCAWSPKWSSNEQFFGPGTRLTVL.

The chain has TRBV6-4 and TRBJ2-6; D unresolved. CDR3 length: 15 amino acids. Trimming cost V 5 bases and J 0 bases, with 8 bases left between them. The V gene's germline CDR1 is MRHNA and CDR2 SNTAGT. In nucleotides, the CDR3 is TGTGCCAGCAGTCCCGACAACTCTGGGGCCAACGTCCTGACTTTC. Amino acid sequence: CASSPDNSGANVLTF.

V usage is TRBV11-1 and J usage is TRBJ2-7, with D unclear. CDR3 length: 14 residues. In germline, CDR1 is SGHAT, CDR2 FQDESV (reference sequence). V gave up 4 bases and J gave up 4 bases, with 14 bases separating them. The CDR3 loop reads CASSSIGRPYEQYF. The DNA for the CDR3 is TGTGCCAGCAGCTCCATCGGGCGGCCATACGAGCAGTACTTC.

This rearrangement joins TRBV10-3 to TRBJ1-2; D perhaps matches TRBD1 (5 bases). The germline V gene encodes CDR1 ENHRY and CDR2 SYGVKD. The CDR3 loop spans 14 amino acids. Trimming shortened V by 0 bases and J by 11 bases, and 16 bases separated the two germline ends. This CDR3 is CAISESGTFFRYTF. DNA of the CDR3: TGTGCCATCAGTGAGTCCGGGACCTTTTTTAGGTACACCTTC.

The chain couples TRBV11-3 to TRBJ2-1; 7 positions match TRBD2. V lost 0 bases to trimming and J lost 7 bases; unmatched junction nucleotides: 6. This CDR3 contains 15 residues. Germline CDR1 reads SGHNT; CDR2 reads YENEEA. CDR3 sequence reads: CASSLDGEGRNEQFF. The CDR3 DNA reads TGTGCCAGCAGCTTAGATGGGGAGGGACGGAATGAGCAGTTCTTC. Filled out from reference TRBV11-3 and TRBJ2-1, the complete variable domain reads EAGVVQSPRYKIIEKKQPVAFWCNPISGHNTLYWYLQNLGQGPELLIRYENEEAVDDSQLPKDRFSAERLKGVDSTLKIQPAELGDSAVYLCASSLDGEGRNEQFFGPGTRLTVL.